Presented here are 30 T cell receptor beta chains from one specimen sequenced in a study of CD8 T cells in ankylosing spondylitis. TCRdb re-called the 5' RACE reads through MiXCR, storing one row per CDR3 protein. The data show 150,000 to 200,000 distinct CDR3 sequences, 10% to 15% seen once. Sequencing was performed on blood, either unsorted or a sorted T cell fraction (not recorded which). These TCRs come from a female donor with ankylosing spondylitis or in good health (not recorded which).

In this sample, this clonotype turned up many times. This chain connects TRBV2 to TRBJ2-1; 8 bases agree with TRBD1. Trimming cost V 1 base and J 5 bases; bases outside gene matches: 7. Germline V gene sequence: CDR1 SNHLY, CDR2 FYNNEI. This CDR3 spans 16 amino acids. Here the CDR3 reads CASSEEKGTGDNEQFF. CDR3 bases: TGTGCCAGCAGTGAAGAAAAGGGGACAGGAGACAATGAGCAGTTCTTC.

This clonotype appeared a few times. This chain joins TRBV15 and TRBJ2-7, with 7 bases matching TRBD1. CDR1 LNHNV and CDR2 YYDKDF come from the germline V gene (reference sequence). The trim removed 4 bases at V and 6 bases at J, leaving 12 bases unmatched. The CDR3 is made up of 15 amino acids. The DNA for the CDR3 is TGTGCCACCAGCAAACCCCCGGGACAGTCATCCGAGCAGTACTTC. Encoded protein: CATSKPPGQSSEQYF.

Many counts were recorded for this clonotype. The rearrangement links TRBV7-9 to TRBJ2-1; possibly TRBD1 for D (5 bases). Germline V gene lookup returns CDR1 SEHNR and CDR2 FQNEAQ (reference sequence). Between the trimmed V and J ends, which lost 4 bases and 10 bases, there was a span of 20 bases. The CDR3 has 15 amino acids. CDR3 region: CASSSGHTLKVEQFF. DNA for the CDR3: TGTGCCAGCAGCTCTGGACATACCTTAAAGGTAGAGCAGTTCTTC.

The table lists this clonotype with a few counts. Sequence at one end of the junction differs from germline and may be a read error. The rearrangement links TRBV6-2 or TRBV6-3 to TRBJ1-5; D remains ambiguous. The CDR3 is 16 residues long. Looked up from germline, CDR1 is MNHEY and CDR2 is SVGEGT. The CDR3 here is CASRYSGSNYYQPQHF. In DNA form, the CDR3 reads TGTGCCAGCAGGTACTCCGGGTCGAACTACTATCAGCCCCAGCATTTT.

The sample holds many counts of this clonotype. The chain carries TRBV20-1 and TRBJ1-5; 7 positions agree with TRBD1. The trim removed 3 bases at V and 11 bases at J, leaving 16 bases unmatched. The CDR3 is made up of 15 amino acids. Germline V gene sequence: CDR1 DFQATT, CDR2 SNEGSKA (reference sequence). CDR3 loop: CSARTSGLTGYSQHF. The DNA of the CDR3 is TGCAGTGCTAGGACCTCCGGACTGACAGGGTATTCCCAGCATTTT.

This clonotype was observed at least ten times. The chain uses TRBV12-3 or TRBV12-4 and TRBJ2-5; D is unresolved. The CDR3 is 11 amino acids. The V and J ends lost 4 bases and 4 bases respectively, with 4 bases between them. CDR3 loop: CASSWGETQYF. DNA for the CDR3: TGTGCCAGCAGTTGGGGAGAGACCCAGTACTTC.

This clonotype came up many times. V usage is TRBV28 and J usage is TRBJ1-2; D gene unclear. V lost 2 bases to trimming and J lost 2 bases, with 12 bases between them. Germline values: CDR1 MDHEN, CDR2 SYDVKM. The CDR3 is made up of 15 amino acids. The CDR3 here is CASSLRVGRNYGYTF. DNA of the CDR3: TGTGCCAGCAGTTTACGAGTGGGGAGGAACTATGGCTACACCTTC.

This clonotype has just a few counts. The chain employs TRBV20-1 and TRBJ2-1, with 7 bases matching TRBD2. From germline, CDR1 is DFQATT and CDR2 SNEGSKA (reference sequence). CDR3 length: 13 amino acids. V lost 5 bases, J lost 9 bases, and 10 bases stayed unmatched. The CDR3, as DNA: TGCAGTGCTCGGGAGGTCGAGGGAGGTGAGCAGTTCTTC. Translation: CSAREVEGGEQFF.

There are many counts of this clonotype. The chain carries TRBV29-1 and TRBJ2-2; TRBD1 agrees at 7 bases. The CDR3 consists of 16 residues. Trimming removed 4 bases from V and 3 bases from J; junction bases left unmatched: 11. The germline V gene encodes CDR1 SQVTM and CDR2 ANQGSEA. The CDR3: CSVGRLQGSDTGELFF. For the CDR3, the DNA is TGCAGCGTTGGAAGATTACAGGGGTCCGACACCGGGGAGCTGTTTTTT.

In its sample, this clonotype was seen many times. V and J are TRBV6-2 or TRBV6-3 and TRBJ1-3; D is undetermined. This CDR3 spans 14 amino acids. Germline CDR1 is MNHEY and CDR2 is SVGEGT. Trimming took 6 bases from V and 2 from J, leaving 11 bases between them. The chain's CDR3 is CASSAGFAGNTIYF. In DNA, the CDR3 is TGTGCCAGCAGCGCCGGGTTCGCTGGAAACACCATATATTTT.

This clonotype was observed at least ten times. J is TRBJ1-5 and V is TRBV28; no clear D. The CDR3 extends over 13 amino acids. V lost 10 bases and J lost 9, with 19 bases in between. Germline CDR1 and CDR2: MDHEN and SYDVKM. Written as DNA, the CDR3 is TGTGCCACCCACCCCACAAGTGTTGGGCCCCAGCATTTT. This gives the protein CATHPTSVGPQHF.

The chain couples TRBV4-2 to TRBJ2-7; D is possibly TRBD2 (6 bases). Trimming pared 4 bases from V and 1 base from J, leaving 17 bases between. CDR3 size: 16 residues. Germline assignment: CDR1 LGHNA and CDR2 YNFKEQ. CDR3 sequence reads: CASSLRRETSSYEQYF. CDR3 DNA: TGTGCCAGCAGCCTAAGGAGGGAGACTAGTTCCTACGAGCAGTACTTC.

Comments on this clonotype: Just one base apart from a much larger clone, this may be a read error. The rearrangement joins TRBV12-3 or TRBV12-4 to TRBJ2-2; tentative D call: TRBD1 (7 bases). The length of the CDR3 is 13 residues. CDR3 nucleotides: TGTGCCACCGAGACAGGGAACACCGGGGGGCTGTTTTTT. Its protein is CATETGNTGGLFF.

The chain has TRBV29-1 and TRBJ2-5; D could derive from TRBD1 or TRBD2 (7 bases each). This CDR3 comprises 14 residues. CDR1 and CDR2 (germline): SQVTM, ANQGSEA. Between the trimmed V and J ends, which lost 7 bases and 4 bases, there was a span of 19 bases. For the CDR3, the DNA is TGCAGCGCCCTCGGGGGGCAGGGGGGAGAGACCCAGTACTTC. Protein product: CSALGGQGGETQYF.

The chain combines TRBV7-2 with TRBJ2-1, with D tentatively TRBD2 (6 bases). The V gene lost 6 bases and the J gene lost 2 bases, with 14 bases spanning the gap. Per the germline V gene, CDR1 is SGHTA and CDR2 is FQGNSA. This CDR3 is built from 15 residues. CDR3 nucleotides: TGTGCCAGCAGTTCGGGACTTATGACCTACAATGAGCAGTTCTTC. It translates to CASSSGLMTYNEQFF.

The CDR3 DNA reads TGTGCCAGCAGCTTAACAGCTTCCCGGCGTCGGGAGGTTAACACTGAAGCTTTCTTT. Translation gives CASSLTASRRREVNTEAFF. The chain employs TRBV11-2 and TRBJ1-1, with D uncertain. Germline assignment: CDR1 SGHAT and CDR2 FQNNGV. This CDR3 spans 19 amino acids. Trimming left V 2 bases short and J 2 bases short, with 24 bases between.

Only a few counts were recorded for this clonotype. The chain combines TRBV20-1 with TRBJ2-5, with 9 bases fitting TRBD2. The J segment lost 5 bases and the V segment lost 8 bases, leaving 9 bases of the junction unmatched. The CDR3 runs to 13 residues. Per the germline V gene, CDR1 is DFQATT and CDR2 is SNEGSKA (reference sequence). CDR3 nucleotide sequence: TGCAGTTTAATAGCGGGAGACGGTGAGACCCAGTACTTC. Amino acids: CSLIAGDGETQYF.

This clonotype was seen many times. The chain links TRBV29-1 to TRBJ2-1; 13 bases match TRBD2. The CDR3 is 15 amino acids. The J segment lost 7 bases and the V segment lost 7 bases, leaving 10 bases of the junction unmatched. Germline CDR1 SQVTM, CDR2 ANQGSEA. The CDR3 DNA reads as TGCAGCGGACGTATGGGGACTAGCGGGAAAAATGAGCAGTTCTTC. Translation gives CSGRMGTSGKNEQFF.

This clonotype was found many times. V gene TRBV7-6 combines with J gene TRBJ2-1; no clear D gene. Germline CDR1 SGHVS, CDR2 FNYEAQ. The V end lost 4 bases, the J end lost 4 bases, and 11 bases lay between the germline ends. This CDR3 comprises 14 residues. CDR3 nucleotides: TGTGCCAGCAGCTCGCAGAGGAAGTACAATGAGCAGTTCTTC. This sequence encodes CASSSQRKYNEQFF.

This clonotype was seen many times. The chain carries TRBV19 and TRBJ2-7; the D gene could be TRBD1 or TRBD2 (5 bases each). This CDR3 comprises 14 residues. The V gene's germline CDR1 is LNHDA and CDR2 SQIVND (reference sequence). Trimming removed 5 bases from V and 4 bases from J, with 15 bases in between. CDR3 nucleotide sequence: TGTGCCAGTAGTCCCGGGACGGCGGAGTACGAGCAGTACTTC. Encoded protein: CASSPGTAEYEQYF.

This sequence joins TRBV7-2 and TRBJ1-6; a possible D gene is TRBD1 (5 bases). In germline, CDR1 is SGHTA, CDR2 FQGNSA. Deletions cut 7 bases from V and 15 bases from J, with 13 bases between. This CDR3 is built from 11 residues. The CDR3 DNA reads TGTGCCAGCACCTTTGACAGAGTCCTCCACTTT. It specifies CASTFDRVLHF.

This clonotype was seen many times. The chain has TRBV27 and TRBJ1-2; no firm D call. The CDR3 contains 14 residues. Deletions cut 6 bases from V and 0 bases from J, with 11 bases between. Germline CDR1 is MNHEY and CDR2 is SMNVEV (reference sequence). Written as DNA, the CDR3 is TGTGCCAGCAGGTTACTTGGGGCTAACTATGGCTACACCTTC. It specifies CASRLLGANYGYTF.

This clonotype appeared a few times. The CDR3: CASSLLATPEPQHF. The CDR3 DNA reads TGTGCCAGCAGTTTATTGGCGACACCCGAGCCCCAGCATTTT. This chain connects TRBV28 to TRBJ1-5; D not certain. The CDR3 length is 14 residues. Trimming removed 1 base at V and 8 bases at J, with 12 bases between. The germline V gene has CDR1 MDHEN and CDR2 SYDVKM.

This clonotype was counted many times. The rearrangement links TRBV11-2 to TRBJ1-5; 10 positions match TRBD1. The CDR3 has 18 residues. The germline gives CDR1 SGHAT, CDR2 FQNNGV. Trimming removed 5 bases from V and 6 bases from J; junction bases left unmatched: 16. The CDR3 nucleotides read TGTGCCAGCAGCCAAGGGGCGGGGACAGGGGTATGGTTTCAGCCCCAGCATTTT. Amino acid sequence: CASSQGAGTGVWFQPQHF.

This clonotype has ten or more counts. The chain is built from TRBV5-1 and TRBJ1-2; D is uncertain. CDR1 is SGHRS and CDR2 is YFSETQ in the germline V gene. The CDR3 has 14 amino acids. V was trimmed by 4 bases and J by 4 bases, leaving 14 bases between them. CDR3 amino acids: CASSLGRTGYGYTF. For the CDR3, the DNA is TGCGCCAGCAGCCTAGGACGGACCGGCTATGGCTACACCTTC.

The table lists this clonotype with many counts. The chain employs TRBV12-3 or TRBV12-4 and TRBJ1-2; no clear D gene. Trimming removed 3 bases at V and 8 bases at J, with 7 bases between. There are 11 residues in the CDR3. CDR3 DNA sequence: TGTGCCAGCAGTTTCGGACGCGGCTACACCTTC. It translates to CASSFGRGYTF.

The table lists this clonotype with many counts. The chain is built from TRBV28 and TRBJ2-2; TRBD1 is a possible D gene (6 bases). The CDR3 has 15 residues. V was cut by 3 bases and J by 0 bases, with 8 bases left in between. CDR1 is MDHEN and CDR2 is SYDVKM in the germline V gene. CDR3 sequence reads: CASSFGQPNTGELFF. For the CDR3, the DNA is TGTGCCAGCAGTTTTGGACAGCCGAACACCGGGGAGCTGTTTTTT. Full variable domain (missing parts from reference TRBV28 and TRBJ2-2): DVKVTQSSRYLVKRTGEKVFLECVQDMDHENMFWYRQDPGLGLRLIYFSYDVKMKEKGDIPEGYSVSREKKERFSLILESASTNQTSMYLCASSFGQPNTGELFFGEGSRLTVL.

This clonotype was observed at least ten times. The rearrangement joins TRBV4-3 to TRBJ2-6, with unresolved D. V dropped 0 bases and J dropped 1 base, with 7 bases sitting between them. The CDR3 consists of 16 residues. Per germline, CDR1 LGHNA and CDR2 YSLEER. Written as DNA, the CDR3 is TGCGCCAGCAGCCAAGATGTAGGGTCTGGGGCCAACGTCCTGACTTTC. It codes for CASSQDVGSGANVLTF.

This clonotype appeared many times. V and J are TRBV5-6 and TRBJ2-1; 8 nucleotides agree with TRBD2. Germline values: CDR1 SGHDT, CDR2 YYEEEE. This CDR3 has 15 residues. The J segment lost 7 bases and the V segment lost 0 bases, leaving 6 bases of the junction unmatched. CDR3 residues: CASSLALAGSNEQFF. The DNA of the CDR3 is TGTGCCAGCAGCTTGGCTTTAGCGGGAAGTAATGAGCAGTTCTTC.

Details on this clonotype: The junction and the germline gene differ at one end; a read error may be behind it. This sequence joins TRBV20-1 and TRBJ2-3, with a possible D match to TRBD2 (6 bases). The CDR3 length is 15 residues. Germline V gene sequence: CDR1 DFQATT, CDR2 SNEGSKA (reference sequence). CDR3 region: CCAREDVADTDTQYF. CDR3 sequence (DNA): TGCTGTGCTAGAGAAGACGTAGCGGACACAGATACGCAGTATTTT.